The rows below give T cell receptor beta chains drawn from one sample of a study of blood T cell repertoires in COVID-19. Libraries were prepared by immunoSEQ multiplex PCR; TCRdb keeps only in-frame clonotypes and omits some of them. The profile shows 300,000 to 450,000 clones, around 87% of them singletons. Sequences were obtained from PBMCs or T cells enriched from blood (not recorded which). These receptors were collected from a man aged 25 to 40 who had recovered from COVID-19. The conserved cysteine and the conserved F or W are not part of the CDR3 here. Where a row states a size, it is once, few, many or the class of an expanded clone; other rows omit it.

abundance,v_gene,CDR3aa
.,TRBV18,ASSPYASGANTGELF
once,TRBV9,ASSLLAGGQNEQF
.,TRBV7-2,ASSLSQGANEQF
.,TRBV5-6,ASSLYRGNEQF
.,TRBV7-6,ASSLAGREAPYEQY
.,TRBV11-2,ASRWRGNDEQF
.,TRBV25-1,ASSEFRTGQETQY
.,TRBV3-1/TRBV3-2,ASSPRTGENRELF
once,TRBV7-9,ASSSYPQGIYGYT
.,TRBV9,ASSVAPGNGNTEAF
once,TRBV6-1,ASSEVNYRANYGYT
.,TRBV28,ASSLSRVHNEQF
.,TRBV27,ASSSSIVDTEAF
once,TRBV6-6,ASTIQGAEAF
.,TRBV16,ASSQQGSNQPQH
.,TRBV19,ASSIDVGGSYNEQF
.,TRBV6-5,ASSIDRGETYEQY
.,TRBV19,ASSPTGLWSNQPQH
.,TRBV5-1,ASSFGGLNTEAF
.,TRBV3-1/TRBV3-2,ASSQDPEFYGYT
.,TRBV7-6,ASSPSQGAFLSGNTIY
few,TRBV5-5,ASSFSGQGYNEQF
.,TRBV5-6,ASSARRTLNTEAF
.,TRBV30,AWSAGWDTGELF
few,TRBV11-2,ASSSRGVFSGNTIY
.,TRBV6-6,ASSPHRESSYNSPLH
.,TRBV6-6,ASSYSGSSYEQY
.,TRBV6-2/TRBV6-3,ASSFSEDTQY
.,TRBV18,ASSPVQANTEAF
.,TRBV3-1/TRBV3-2,ASSQGLGQGSYNEQF
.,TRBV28,ASSLGGGQGSYGYT